The clone carrying this T cell receptor beta chain was picked up one time. Sequencing was performed with immunoSEQ multiplex PCR; in TCRdb, only in-frame clones are kept and a portion is missing. The table shows roughly 40,000 clones, with about 70% occurring only once. This sample stems from a study of blood T cell repertoires in COVID-19. Whole-study context: COVID-19 samples, acute and convalescent, were from the United States, Italy and Spain.

Specimen: peripheral blood. The TCR sequence derives from an elderly man with acute or convalescent COVID-19.

The CDR3 DNA reads TGTGCCAGCAGCCTAATAGCGGGGGGCGGTAATGAGCAGTTCTTC. Its translation: CASSLIAGGGNEQFF. The chain employs TRBV3-1 (or the pseudogene TRBV3-2) and TRBJ2-1; 10 nucleotides match TRBD2. The CDR3 sequence is 15 residues long. With 4 bases clipped from V and 7 bases from J, the junction kept 7 bases outside the gene matches. CDR1 LGHDT and CDR2 YNNKEL come from the germline V gene (reference sequence).